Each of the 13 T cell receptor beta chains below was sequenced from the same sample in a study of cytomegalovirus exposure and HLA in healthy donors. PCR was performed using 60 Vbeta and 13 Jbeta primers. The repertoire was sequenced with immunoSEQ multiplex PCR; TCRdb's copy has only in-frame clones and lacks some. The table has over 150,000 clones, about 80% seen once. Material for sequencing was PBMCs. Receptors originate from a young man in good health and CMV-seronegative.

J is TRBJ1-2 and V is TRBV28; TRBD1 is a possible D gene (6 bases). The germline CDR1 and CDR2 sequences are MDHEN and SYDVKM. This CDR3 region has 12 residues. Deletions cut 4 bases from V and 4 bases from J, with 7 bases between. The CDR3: CASSSGVYGYTF. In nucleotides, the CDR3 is TGTGCCAGCAGTTCAGGGGTCTATGGCTACACCTTC.

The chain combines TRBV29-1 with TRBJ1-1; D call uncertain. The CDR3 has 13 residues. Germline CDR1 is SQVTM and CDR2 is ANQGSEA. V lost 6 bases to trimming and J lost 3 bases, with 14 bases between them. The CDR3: CSVLTDIDTEAFF. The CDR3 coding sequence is TGCAGCGTCTTAACAGACATAGACACTGAAGCTTTCTTT.

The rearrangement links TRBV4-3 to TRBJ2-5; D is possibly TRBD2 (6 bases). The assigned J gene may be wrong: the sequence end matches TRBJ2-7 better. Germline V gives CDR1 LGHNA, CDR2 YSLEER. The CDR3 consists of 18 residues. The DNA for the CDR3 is TGCGCCAGCAGCCAAGATCTTGGTGTTTCGGCGGGGATGGACGAGCAGTACTTC. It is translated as CASSQDLGVSAGMDEQYF.

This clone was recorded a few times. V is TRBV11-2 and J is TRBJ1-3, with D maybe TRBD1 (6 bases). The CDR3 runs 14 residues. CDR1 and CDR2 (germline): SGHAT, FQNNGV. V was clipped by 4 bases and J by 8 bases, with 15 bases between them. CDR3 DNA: TGTGCCAGCAGCTCTACCCAGGGGTGGGACACCATATATTTT. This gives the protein CASSSTQGWDTIYF.

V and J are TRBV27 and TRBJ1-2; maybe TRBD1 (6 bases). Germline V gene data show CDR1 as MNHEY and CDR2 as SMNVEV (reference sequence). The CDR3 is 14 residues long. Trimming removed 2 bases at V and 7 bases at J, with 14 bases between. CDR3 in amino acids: CASSLRGGDIGYTF. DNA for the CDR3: TGTGCCAGCAGTTTAAGGGGGGGGGACATTGGCTACACCTTC.

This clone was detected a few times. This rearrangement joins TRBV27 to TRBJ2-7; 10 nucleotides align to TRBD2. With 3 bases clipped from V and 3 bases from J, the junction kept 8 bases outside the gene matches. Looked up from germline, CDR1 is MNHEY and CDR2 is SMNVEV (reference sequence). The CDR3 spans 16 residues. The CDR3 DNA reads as TGTGCCAGCAGTTTTGGTATAGCGGGAGGCTTCTACGAGCAGTACTTC. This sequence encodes CASSFGIAGGFYEQYF.

The CDR3 loop reads CATMDRGGNTEAFF. DNA of the CDR3: TGTGCCACCATGGACAGGGGAGGCAACACTGAAGCTTTCTTT. The V gene is TRBV27, the J gene TRBJ1-1; TRBD1 matches 9 bases. V gave up 10 bases and J gave up 2 bases; unmatched junction bases: 8. The CDR3 is 14 amino acids. The germline V gene has CDR1 MNHEY and CDR2 SMNVEV (reference sequence).

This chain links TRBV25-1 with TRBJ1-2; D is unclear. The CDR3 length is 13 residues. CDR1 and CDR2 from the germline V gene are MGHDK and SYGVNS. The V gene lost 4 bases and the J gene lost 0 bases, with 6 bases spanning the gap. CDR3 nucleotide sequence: TGTGCCAGCAGTGCGAGCGCTAACTATGGCTACACCTTC. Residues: CASSASANYGYTF.

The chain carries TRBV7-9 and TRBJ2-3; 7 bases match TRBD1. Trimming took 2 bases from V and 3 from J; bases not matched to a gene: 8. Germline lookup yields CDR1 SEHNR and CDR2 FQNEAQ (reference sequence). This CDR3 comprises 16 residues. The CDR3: CASSLKVGGRTDTQYF. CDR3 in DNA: TGTGCCAGCAGCTTAAAAGTAGGGGGCCGAACAGATACGCAGTATTTT.

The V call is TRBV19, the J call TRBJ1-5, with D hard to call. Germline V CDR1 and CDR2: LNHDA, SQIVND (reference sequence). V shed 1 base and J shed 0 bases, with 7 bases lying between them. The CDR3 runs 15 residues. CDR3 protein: CASSIGGYSNQPQHF. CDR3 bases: TGTGCCAGTAGTATAGGAGGGTATAGCAATCAGCCCCAGCATTTT.

The CDR3 sequence: CASLWSEEQFF. Here the CDR3 DNA reads TGTGCCAGCCTCTGGAGCGAGGAGCAGTTCTTC. V gene TRBV27 combines with J gene TRBJ2-1; D call uncertain. The germline V and J ends were trimmed by 8 bases and 10 bases, with 12 bases remaining between them. CDR1 and CDR2 from the germline V gene are MNHEY and SMNVEV (reference sequence). This CDR3 is 11 amino acids long.

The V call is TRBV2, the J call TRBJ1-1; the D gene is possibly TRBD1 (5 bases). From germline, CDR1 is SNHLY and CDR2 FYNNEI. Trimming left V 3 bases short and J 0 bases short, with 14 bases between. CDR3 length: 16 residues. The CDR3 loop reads CASSDRALNMNTEAFF. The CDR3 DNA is TGTGCCAGCAGTGACAGGGCACTTAACATGAACACTGAAGCTTTCTTT.

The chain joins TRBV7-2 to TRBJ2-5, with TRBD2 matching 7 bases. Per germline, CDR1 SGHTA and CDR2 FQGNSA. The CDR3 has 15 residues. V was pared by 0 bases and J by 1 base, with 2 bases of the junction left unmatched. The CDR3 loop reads CASSLAGTTQETQYF. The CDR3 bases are TGTGCCAGCAGCTTAGCCGGGACTACCCAAGAGACCCAGTACTTC.